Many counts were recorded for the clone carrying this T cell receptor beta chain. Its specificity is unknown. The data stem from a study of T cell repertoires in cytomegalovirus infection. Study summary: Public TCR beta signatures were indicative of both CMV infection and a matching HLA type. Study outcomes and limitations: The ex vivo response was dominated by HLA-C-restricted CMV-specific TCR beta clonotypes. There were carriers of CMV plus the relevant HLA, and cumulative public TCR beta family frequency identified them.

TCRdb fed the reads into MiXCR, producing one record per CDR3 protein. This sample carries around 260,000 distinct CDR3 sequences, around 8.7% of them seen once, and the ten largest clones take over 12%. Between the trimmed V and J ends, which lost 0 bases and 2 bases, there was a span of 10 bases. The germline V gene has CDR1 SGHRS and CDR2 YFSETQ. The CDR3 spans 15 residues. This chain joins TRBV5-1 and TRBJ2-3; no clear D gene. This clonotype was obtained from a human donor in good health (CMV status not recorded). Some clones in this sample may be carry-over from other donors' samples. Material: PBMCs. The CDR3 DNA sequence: TGCGCCAGCAGCTTGGCCGATCCCTCCACAGATACGCAGTATTTT. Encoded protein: CASSLADPSTDTQYF. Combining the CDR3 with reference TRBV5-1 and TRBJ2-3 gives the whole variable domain KAGVTQTPRYLIKTRGQQVTLSCSPISGHRSVSWYQQTPGQGLQFLFEYFSETQRNKGNFPGRFSGRQFSNSRSEMNVSTLELGDSALYLCASSLADPSTDTQYFGPGTRLTVL.